The clone carrying this T cell receptor beta chain was recorded at least ten times. As yet, its antigen is unknown. Individual cDNA molecules received unique molecular identifiers during library preparation. Using its own MiXCR run on the 5' RACE reads, TCRdb lists one record per CDR3 protein. Of around 57,000 distinct CDR3 sequences in the sample, 11% were seen once. This entry comes from a study of early T cells in non-severe SARS-CoV-2 infection. On the study more broadly: Sequencing of bulk RNA from unsorted whole blood was done, without chain pairing.

Study outcomes and limitations: Comparison of clonotypes with VDJdb favored anti-spike CD8 responses while missing private and CD4 specificities.

CDR1 and CDR2 (germline): SGHAT, FQNNGV. Trimming removed 0 bases at V and 3 bases at J, with 11 bases between. The CDR3 has 15 amino acids. V is TRBV11-2 and J is TRBJ2-5; perhaps D is TRBD1 or TRBD2 (5 bases each). Material for sequencing was whole blood. This sequence originates from an adult who was a healthcare worker with PCR-confirmed SARS-CoV-2 infection or an uninfected control (not recorded which). The CDR3 DNA is TGTGCCAGCAGCTTAGATGGGGCGAGGGAAGAGACCCAGTACTTC. It is translated as CASSLDGAREETQYF.